This is a list of T cell receptor beta chains from one sample in a study of blood T cell repertoires in COVID-19. Assay: immunoSEQ multiplex PCR; the TCRdb copy retains only in-frame clones and omits some. The sample includes 150,000 to 190,000 clones, 80% of them seen just once. The sample comprised peripheral blood. The receptors originated from a man in his 60s with acute or convalescent COVID-19. The CDR3 runs from the conserved cysteine through the conserved F or W. D genes are given only for firm matches. Only part of the rows carry a size: once, few, many, or a class if the clone is expanded.

abundance	d_gene	len	v_gene	j_gene	CDR3nt	CDR3aa
NA	NA	14	TRBV6-1	TRBJ2-5	TGTGCCAGCAGTGAAGCCGGAGGTAGCGAGACCCAGTACTTC	CASSEAGGSETQYF
once	NA	12	TRBV5-1	TRBJ2-3	TGCGCCAGCACTGGCCTAGCAGATACGCAGTATTTT	CASTGLADTQYF
NA	TRBD1	17	TRBV3-1/TRBV3-2	TRBJ1-3	TGTGCCAGCAGCCAAGGAGGGGGCCCAAGGGGAGGAAACACCATATATTTT	CASSQGGGPRGGNTIYF
NA	NA	14	TRBV7-7	TRBJ2-3	TGTGCTAGCAGCGTCGGTAGTACCTCAGATACGCAGTATTTT	CASSVGSTSDTQYF
NA	NA	12	TRBV2	TRBJ2-3	TGTGCCAGCAGCGGACGGGAGGATACGCAGTATTTT	CASSGREDTQYF
NA	NA	13	TRBV6-5	TRBJ2-7	TGTGCCAGCAGTTTGCAGGGCTCCTACGAGCAGTACTTC	CASSLQGSYEQYF
NA	TRBD1	18	TRBV6-1	TRBJ1-4	TGTGCCAGCAGTGAAGCCCGGACAGGGGCCGCTTATAATGAAAAACTGTTTTTT	CASSEARTGAAYNEKLFF
NA	TRBD2	16	TRBV4-1	TRBJ2-1	TGCGCCAGCAGCCAAGACGCAGCGGGGGGGCGGGGTGAGCAGTTCTTC	CASSQDAAGGRGEQFF
NA	NA	19	TRBV21-1	TRBJ1-5	TGTGCCAGCACGGACTACTCGGGAGGGGGCCACGATAGCAATCAGCCCCAGCATTTT	CASTDYSGGGHDSNQPQHF
NA	TRBD2	16	TRBV10-3	TRBJ2-2	TGTGCCTCAAAAGCCACAAGCGGGAGGGGGTCCGGGGAGCTGTTTTTT	CASKATSGRGSGELFF
few	NA	14	TRBV5-1	TRBJ1-4	TGCGCCAGCAGCCCGGGGGGGAGGAATGAAAAACTGTTTTTT	CASSPGGRNEKLFF
NA	TRBD1	15	TRBV19	TRBJ2-2	TGTGCCAGTAGGGGGACAGGGGCCGGAACCGGGGAGCTGTTTTTT	CASRGTGAGTGELFF
NA	TRBD1	13	TRBV28	TRBJ1-2	TGTGCCAGCAGCCACGACAGGGCCTATGGCTACACCTTC	CASSHDRAYGYTF
NA	NA	14	TRBV5-1	TRBJ2-5	TGCGCCAGCAGCTTCGGCGGGGGCTATGAGACCCAGTACTTC	CASSFGGGYETQYF
NA	NA	15	TRBV11-3	TRBJ2-2	TGTGCCAGCAGCTTAGGGGGGCGAGGGGCCGGGGAGCTGTTTTTT	CASSLGGRGAGELFF
NA	TRBD1	15	TRBV6-1	TRBJ2-7	TGTGCCAGCAGTGAACGGGACAGGGGGTTCTACGAGCAGTACTTC	CASSERDRGFYEQYF
NA	NA	13	TRBV3-1/TRBV3-2	TRBJ1-5	TGTGCCAGCAGCCAAGGGGGAGACTATCCCCAGCATTTT	CASSQGGDYPQHF
NA	NA	14	TRBV28	TRBJ2-7	TGTGCCAGCAGTTTGCTACAGGTGGCCCACGAGCAGTACTTC	CASSLLQVAHEQYF
NA	TRBD1	14	TRBV10-3	TRBJ1-1	TGTGCCATCAGTGAAGGGACAGTTGGGACTGAAGCTTTCTTT	CAISEGTVGTEAFF
NA	NA	15	TRBV4-2	TRBJ1-4	TGTGCCAGCAGCCAATTTGGGGGGAAGAATGAAAAACTGTTTTTT	CASSQFGGKNEKLFF
NA	TRBD2	16	TRBV19	TRBJ2-3	TGTGCCAGTAGTACCTGGACTAGCGGTAGCACAGATACGCAGTATTTT	CASSTWTSGSTDTQYF
NA	TRBD1	15	TRBV7-8	TRBJ2-3	TGTGCCAGCAGCCGAGGGGACAGCTACACAGATACGCAGTATTTT	CASSRGDSYTDTQYF
NA	TRBD1	16	TRBV5-1	TRBJ1-2	TGCGCCAGCAGCTTAACCGGGACAGGGGGCGACTATGGCTACACCTTC	CASSLTGTGGDYGYTF
few	NA	14	TRBV6-5	TRBJ1-4	TGTGCCAGCAGTTACTCACTTCGTCGGGAGAAACTGTTTTTT	CASSYSLRREKLFF
once	NA	14	TRBV5-8	TRBJ1-2	TGTGCCAGCAGCAGGGAGGTTCAGGCTCTTCGCTACACCTTC	CASSREVQALRYTF
NA	TRBD1	15	TRBV6-5	TRBJ1-5	TGTGCCAGCATGAACAGGGGGTGGAGCAATCAGCCCCAGCATTTT	CASMNRGWSNQPQHF
once	NA	14	TRBV4-2	TRBJ1-6	TGTGCCAGTTCGCCGGGAGAACGTAATTCACCCCTCCACTTT	CASSPGERNSPLHF
NA	NA	13	TRBV6-2/TRBV6-3	TRBJ1-1	TGTGCCAGCAGTTACACAGTGAACACTGAAGCTTTCTTT	CASSYTVNTEAFF
NA	NA	18	TRBV28	TRBJ1-2	TGTGCCAGCAGTTTGTCGTGGGGTAGCGGGAGAGGGAAGAGTGGCTACACCTTC	CASSLSWGSGRGKSGYTF
NA	TRBD1	15	TRBV28	TRBJ2-7	TGTGCCAGCAGTGCCACGGGACAGGGCTCCTACGAGCAGTACTTC	CASSATGQGSYEQYF
NA	NA	17	TRBV9	TRBJ2-2	TGTGCCAGCAGCTCCCATCGAGGGACTCTGAACACCGGGGAGCTGTTTTTT	CASSSHRGTLNTGELFF
NA	NA	17	TRBV2	TRBJ2-6	TGTGCCAGCAGTGAACAGGGGCGGATTTCTGGGGCCAACGTCCTGACTTTC	CASSEQGRISGANVLTF
NA	TRBD1	18	TRBV7-2	TRBJ1-6	TGTGCCAGCAGGCGGACAGGTCTTCCTCCTTTCGAAAATTCACCCCTCCACTTT	CASRRTGLPPFENSPLHF
NA	NA	13	TRBV10-3	TRBJ2-7	TGTGCCATCAGTGAGGGACAGAACTACGAGCAGTACTTC	CAISEGQNYEQYF
once	TRBD1	16	TRBV18	TRBJ1-3	TGTGCCAGCTCACCGGGGAGCAGGGGGACTGGAAACACCATATATTTT	CASSPGSRGTGNTIYF
once	TRBD2	16	TRBV5-1	TRBJ2-7	TGCGCCAGCAGCTCGAAACCCCGGACTAGCGTCTACGAGCAGTACTTC	CASSSKPRTSVYEQYF
NA	NA	16	TRBV4-1	TRBJ1-4	TGCGCCAGCAGCCAAACAGGGCCTTGGGTTGGGGAAAAACTGTTTTTT	CASSQTGPWVGEKLFF
NA	TRBD2	15	TRBV7-2	TRBJ2-7	TGTGCCAGCAGCCCCCGGAGCGGGGGGTACTACGAGCAGTACTTC	CASSPRSGGYYEQYF
NA	TRBD2	12	TRBV6-5	TRBJ2-7	TGTGCCAGCAGGGGGGGGGTCTACGAGCAGTACTTC	CASRGGVYEQYF
NA	TRBD1	15	TRBV27	TRBJ2-7	TGTGCCAGCAGTAAGGGGGACAGAAGATCCTACGAGCAGTACTTC	CASSKGDRRSYEQYF